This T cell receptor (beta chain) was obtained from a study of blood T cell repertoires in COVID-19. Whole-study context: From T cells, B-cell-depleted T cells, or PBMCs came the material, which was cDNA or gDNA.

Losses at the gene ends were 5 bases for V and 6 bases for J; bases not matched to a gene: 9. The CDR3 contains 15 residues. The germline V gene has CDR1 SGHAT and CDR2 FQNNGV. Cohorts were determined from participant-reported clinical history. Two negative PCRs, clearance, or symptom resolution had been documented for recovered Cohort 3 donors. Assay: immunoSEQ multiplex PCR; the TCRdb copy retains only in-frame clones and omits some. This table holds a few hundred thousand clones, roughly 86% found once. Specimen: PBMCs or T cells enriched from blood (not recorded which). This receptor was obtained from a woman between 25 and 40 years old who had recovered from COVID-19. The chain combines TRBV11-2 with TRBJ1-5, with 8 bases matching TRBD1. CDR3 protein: CASSRTGSFTQPQHF. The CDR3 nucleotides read TGTGCCAGCAGCCGGACAGGGTCTTTCACTCAGCCCCAGCATTTT.